These 22 T cell receptor beta chains share one sample of origin, sequenced in a study of blood T cells in healthy people across ages. Next came a second PCR, run for roughly 6 to 11 cycles, which used a sample-barcoded 5' primer along with a J-beta primer mix. TCRdb reprocessed the 5' RACE reads with MiXCR, giving one entry per CDR3 protein. The sample consists of roughly 800,000 distinct CDR3 sequences, roughly 60% of them appearing once. The sequenced sample consisted of blood. These receptors were obtained from a young man in good health.

The chain links TRBV5-1 to TRBJ1-4; D is undetermined. This CDR3 is built from 13 residues. V was clipped by 7 bases and J by 0 bases, with 7 bases between them. CDR1 and CDR2 from the germline V gene are SGHRS and YFSETQ. In DNA, the CDR3 is TGCGCCAGCCGGACCGCAACTAATGAAAAACTGTTTTTT. Translated, it gives CASRTATNEKLFF.

The sample holds a few counts of this clonotype. CDR3 DNA sequence: TGCAGTGCTAGAGATCCTGGATGGGATCAGCCCCAGCATTTT. Translating it yields CSARDPGWDQPQHF. The rearrangement links TRBV20-1 to TRBJ1-5, with D hard to call. The V end lost 0 bases, the J end lost 5 bases, and 11 bases lay between the germline ends. The CDR3 totals 14 residues. Germline CDR1 is DFQATT and CDR2 is SNEGSKA (reference sequence).

The chain employs TRBV7-2 and TRBJ2-6; D is perhaps TRBD2 (6 bases). The germline V gene encodes CDR1 SGHTA and CDR2 FQGNSA. The CDR3 runs to 17 residues. Trimming shortened V by 5 bases and J by 0 bases, and 14 bases separated the two germline ends. The CDR3 DNA sequence: TGTGCCAGCAGCCCGAGGGACGGGAGCTCTGGGGCCAACGTCCTGACTTTC. This encodes CASSPRDGSSGANVLTF.

This sequence joins TRBV7-2 and TRBJ2-7, with D uncertain. The better agreement between TRBJ2-5 and the DNA end casts doubt on the J call. Germline assignment: CDR1 SGHTA and CDR2 FQGNSA. The CDR3 spans 13 residues. The CDR3 protein is CASSAERQETQYF. The DNA for the CDR3 is TGTGCCAGCAGCGCCGAGCGTCAAGAGACCCAGTACTTC.

This chain joins TRBV18 and TRBJ2-1; D gene ambiguous. V was pared by 4 bases and J by 10 bases, with 11 bases between. Germline CDR1 reads KGHSH; CDR2 reads LQKENI. The CDR3 sequence is 12 residues long. The CDR3 sequence: CASSLFREEQFF. The CDR3 bases are TGTGCCAGCTCACTATTTAGGGAAGAGCAGTTCTTC. Complete variable domain (other parts from reference TRBV18 and TRBJ2-1): NAGVMQNPRHLVRRRGQEARLRCSPMKGHSHVYWYRQLPEEGLKFMVYLQKENIIDESGMPKERFSAEFPKEGPSILRIQQVVRGDSAAYFCASSLFREEQFFGPGTRLTVL.

This clonotype was found a few times. The CDR3 loop reads CAIKSGGSSYNEQFF. CDR3 nucleotides: TGTGCCATCAAATCCGGCGGAAGCTCCTACAATGAGCAGTTCTTC. The chain employs TRBV10-3 and TRBJ2-1, with D hard to call. Germline V gene sequence: CDR1 ENHRY, CDR2 SYGVKD. The length of the CDR3 is 15 residues. V was cut by 7 bases and J by 0 bases, with 13 bases left in between.

Only a few counts were recorded for this clonotype. The chain joins TRBV29-1 to TRBJ1-1; D is uncertain. Per germline, CDR1 SQVTM and CDR2 ANQGSEA. The CDR3 spans 11 residues. Here the CDR3 DNA reads TGCAGTGCCCCCCTGAACACTGAAGCTTTCTTT. Translated: CSAPLNTEAFF.

The V call is TRBV29-1, the J call TRBJ1-2, with 9 positions matching TRBD1. The CDR3 runs 14 residues. The J segment lost 8 bases and the V segment lost 5 bases, leaving 12 bases of the junction unmatched. Per germline, CDR1 SQVTM and CDR2 ANQGSEA. CDR3 sequence: CSVHEIQGAGGYTF. CDR3 DNA: TGCAGCGTTCATGAGATACAGGGGGCCGGAGGCTACACCTTC.

This clonotype was picked up many times. The V gene is TRBV6-6, the J gene TRBJ2-7; D is uncertain. Trimming pared 6 bases from V and 0 bases from J, leaving 12 bases between. The CDR3 is 14 amino acids. The germline V gene has CDR1 MNHNY and CDR2 SVGAGI (reference sequence). CDR3 coding DNA: TGTGCCAGCAGCGATCTGGGAAACTCCTACGAGCAGTACTTC. Translation gives CASSDLGNSYEQYF.

This clonotype came up a few times. The chain uses TRBV4-2 and TRBJ1-1; TRBD1 aligns across 8 bases. The trim removed 2 bases at V and 6 bases at J, leaving 5 bases unmatched. The germline gives CDR1 LGHNA, CDR2 YNFKEQ. The CDR3 has 14 residues. The chain's CDR3 is CASSQRTGRAEAFF. CDR3 bases: TGTGCCAGCAGCCAAAGGACAGGGAGGGCTGAAGCTTTCTTT.

Only a few counts were recorded for this clonotype. The CDR3 region is CASRGTGTGVYGYTF. CDR3 in DNA: TGTGCCAGCAGAGGAACCGGGACAGGGGTTTACGGCTACACCTTC. The rearrangement links TRBV6-6 to TRBJ1-2; 10 nucleotides match TRBD1. The CDR3 runs to 15 residues. V dropped 6 bases and J dropped 8; count of bases not matched to a gene: 12. Germline V gives CDR1 MNHNY, CDR2 SVGAGI (reference sequence).

The chain links TRBV15 to TRBJ2-1; TRBD1 matches 7 bases. With V trimmed by 0 bases and J by 8 bases, 10 bases remained unmatched. The CDR3 length is 16 residues. Per the germline V gene, CDR1 is LNHNV and CDR2 is YYDKDF (reference sequence). The CDR3 nucleotides read TGTGCCACCAGCAGAGATGCAGGGGGAATTGGGGATGAGCAGTTCTTC. Translated: CATSRDAGGIGDEQFF.

The chain is built from TRBV6-2 or TRBV6-3 and TRBJ2-5, with 14 bases matching TRBD2. The J call may not be correct, given that the DNA end is closer to TRBJ2-7. Germline lookup yields CDR1 MNHEY and CDR2 SVGEGT. CDR3 length equals 13 residues. The CDR3 DNA sequence: TGTGCCGGACGACTAGCGGGAGGGAACGAGCAGTACTTC. Amino acid sequence: CAGRLAGGNEQYF.

The rearrangement links TRBV5-1 to TRBJ2-5; 14 bases line up with TRBD2. CDR3 size: 17 residues. Germline V gene lookup returns CDR1 SGHRS and CDR2 YFSETQ. J lost 4 bases, V lost 3 bases, and 8 bases had no gene match. CDR3 bases: TGCGCCAGCAGCTCCCCCGGGACTAGCGGGGGACTAGAGACCCAGTACTTC. It yields the protein CASSSPGTSGGLETQYF.

V gene TRBV5-1 combines with J gene TRBJ1-2; perhaps TRBD1 as D (5 bases). Germline CDR1 SGHRS, CDR2 YFSETQ. The V end was cut by 4 bases, the J end by 3 bases, with 10 bases between. The CDR3 contains 13 residues. In DNA form, the CDR3 reads TGCGCCAGCAGCGACGGGGGGTACTATGGCTACACCTTC. This codes for CASSDGGYYGYTF.

The sample holds one count of this clonotype. This sequence joins TRBV7-2 and TRBJ1-2; 10 bases agree with TRBD1. Germline V lookup: CDR1 SGHTA, CDR2 FQGNSA. The length of the CDR3 is 15 residues. The J segment lost 4 bases and the V segment lost 1 base, leaving 3 bases of the junction unmatched. For the CDR3, the DNA is TGTGCCAGCAGCTTAGGACAGGGGGCTTTCTATGGCTACACCTTC. Translation gives CASSLGQGAFYGYTF.

The V and J genes are TRBV10-3 and TRBJ2-1, with 7 bases matching TRBD1. The V and J ends lost 8 bases and 6 bases, in that order; junction bases with no gene match: 16. CDR3 length: 16 residues. Germline values: CDR1 ENHRY, CDR2 SYGVKD. The CDR3 sequence is CAIGEGQVPTPNEQFF. The DNA for the CDR3 is TGTGCCATCGGGGAAGGACAGGTGCCGACTCCCAATGAGCAGTTCTTC.

The chain links TRBV29-1 to TRBJ2-3, with 12 bases aligning to TRBD2. CDR3 length: 14 amino acids. CDR1 is SQVTM and CDR2 is ANQGSEA in the germline V gene. V was pared by 7 bases and J by 2 bases, with 4 bases of the junction left unmatched. The DNA of the CDR3 is TGCAGCGCCGGACTAGCGGGAATCACAGATACGCAGTATTTT. Protein: CSAGLAGITDTQYF.

V gene TRBV11-2 combines with J gene TRBJ2-2; 7 positions agree with TRBD1. V shed 8 bases, J shed 6 bases, and the junction held 9 bases outside the gene matches. Germline CDR1 reads SGHAT; CDR2 reads FQNNGV. This CDR3 is 14 amino acids long. CDR3 region: CASQQGMGAGELFF. CDR3 coding DNA: TGTGCCAGCCAACAGGGGATGGGGGCCGGGGAGCTGTTTTTT.

The V call is TRBV20-1, the J call TRBJ2-1; 8 nucleotides agree with TRBD1. After removal of 3 bases from V and 5 bases from J, the junction contained 9 bases not matched to a gene. Per germline, CDR1 DFQATT and CDR2 SNEGSKA (reference sequence). The CDR3 covers 15 residues. In DNA form, the CDR3 reads TGCAGTGCTAGCAGGACAGGGATAATCGACAATGAGCAGTTCTTC. As protein: CSASRTGIIDNEQFF.

This rearrangement joins TRBV9 to TRBJ2-3, with TRBD1 matching over 7 bases. Germline CDR1 reads SGDLS; CDR2 reads YYNGEE. V shed 4 bases and J 2 bases; nucleotides not matched to a gene: 4. CDR3 length equals 14 residues. This CDR3 is CASSIDRVTDTQYF. In nucleotides, the CDR3 is TGTGCCAGCAGCATAGACAGGGTCACAGATACGCAGTATTTT.

This chain uses TRBV25-1 with TRBJ2-7, with 8 positions matching TRBD2. Losses at the gene ends were 2 bases for V and 0 bases for J; bases not matched to a gene: 9. The CDR3 has 17 residues. Germline V lookup: CDR1 MGHDK, CDR2 SYGVNS. This CDR3 reads CASSEEAGVGGSYEQYF. CDR3 nucleotide sequence: TGTGCCAGCAGTGAAGAAGCGGGGGTTGGTGGCTCCTACGAGCAGTACTTC.